This T cell receptor beta chain came from a study of cytomegalovirus exposure and HLA in healthy donors. Those who donated were healthy bone marrow donors. V dropped 5 bases and J dropped 7 bases, with 9 bases sitting between them. The CDR3 extends over 11 amino acids. Germline values: CDR1 WSHSY, CDR2 SAAADI. A multiplex PCR was run with 60 Vbeta primers and 13 Jbeta primers. The method was immunoSEQ multiplex PCR; TCRdb's version includes in-frame clones alone and lacks a portion of them. The repertoire holds around 210,000 clones, with 70% to 90% as singletons. This chain joins TRBV10-2 and TRBJ2-7; the D is unclear. The TCR sequence derives from a girl aged 2-15 years in good health and CMV-seronegative. The sample taken for sequencing was PBMCs. This CDR3 is CASSNPREQYF. CDR3 coding DNA: TGCGCCAGCAGTAACCCCAGGGAGCAGTACTTC.